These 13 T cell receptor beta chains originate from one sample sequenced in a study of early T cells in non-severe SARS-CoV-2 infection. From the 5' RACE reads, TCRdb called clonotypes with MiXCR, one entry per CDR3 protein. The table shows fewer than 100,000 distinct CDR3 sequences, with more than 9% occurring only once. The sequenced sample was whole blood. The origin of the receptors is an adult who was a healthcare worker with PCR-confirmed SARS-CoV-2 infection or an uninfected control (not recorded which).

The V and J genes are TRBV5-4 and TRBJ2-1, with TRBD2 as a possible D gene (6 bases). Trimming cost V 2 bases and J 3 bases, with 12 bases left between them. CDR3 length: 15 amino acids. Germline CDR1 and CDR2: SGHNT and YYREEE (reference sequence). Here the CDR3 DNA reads TGTGCCAGCAGCTTTGGGGTAGCGGACTACAATGAGCAGTTCTTC. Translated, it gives CASSFGVADYNEQFF.

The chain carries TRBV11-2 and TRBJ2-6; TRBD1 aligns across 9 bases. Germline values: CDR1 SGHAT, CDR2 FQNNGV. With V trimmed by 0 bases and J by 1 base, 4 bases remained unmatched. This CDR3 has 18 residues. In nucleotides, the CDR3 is TGTGCCAGCAGCTTAGAGCTACAGGGGGCGTCTGGGGCCAACGTCCTGACTTTC. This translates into CASSLELQGASGANVLTF.

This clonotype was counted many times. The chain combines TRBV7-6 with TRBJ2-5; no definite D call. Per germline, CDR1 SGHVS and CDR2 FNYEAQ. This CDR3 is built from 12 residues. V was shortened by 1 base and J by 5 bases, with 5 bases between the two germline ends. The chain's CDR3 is CASSLDSETQYF. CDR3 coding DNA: TGTGCCAGCAGCTTAGATTCGGAGACCCAGTACTTC.

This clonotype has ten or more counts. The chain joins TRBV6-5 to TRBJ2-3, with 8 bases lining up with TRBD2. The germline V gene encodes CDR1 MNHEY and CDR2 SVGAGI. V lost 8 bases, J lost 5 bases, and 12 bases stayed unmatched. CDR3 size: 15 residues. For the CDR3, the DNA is TGTGCCAGCCAGGAAGCGGGAGTCGGTAAAGATACGCAGTATTTT. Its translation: CASQEAGVGKDTQYF.

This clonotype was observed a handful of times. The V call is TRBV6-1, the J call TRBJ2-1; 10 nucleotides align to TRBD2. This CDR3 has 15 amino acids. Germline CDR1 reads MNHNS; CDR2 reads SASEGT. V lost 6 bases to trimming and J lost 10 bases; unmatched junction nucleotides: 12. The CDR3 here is CASRISGRTLEEQFF. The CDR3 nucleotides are TGTGCCAGCAGGATTAGCGGGAGGACCTTGGAGGAGCAGTTCTTC.

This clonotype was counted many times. The CDR3 loop reads CASNSGGTYEQYF. The CDR3 region has the DNA TGTGCCAGCAATTCGGGAGGGACCTACGAGCAGTACTTC. V gene TRBV12-3 or TRBV12-4 combines with J gene TRBJ2-7; TRBD2 agrees at 8 bases. The CDR3 runs 13 residues. V shed 7 bases, J shed 2 bases, and the junction held 4 bases outside the gene matches.

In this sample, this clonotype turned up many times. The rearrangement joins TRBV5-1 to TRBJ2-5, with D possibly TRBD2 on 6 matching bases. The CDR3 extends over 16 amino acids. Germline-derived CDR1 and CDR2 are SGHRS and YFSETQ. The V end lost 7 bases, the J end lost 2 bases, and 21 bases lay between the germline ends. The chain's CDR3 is CASLPRGGYSQETQYF. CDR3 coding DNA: TGCGCCAGCCTACCCCGGGGAGGTTATTCGCAAGAGACCCAGTACTTC.

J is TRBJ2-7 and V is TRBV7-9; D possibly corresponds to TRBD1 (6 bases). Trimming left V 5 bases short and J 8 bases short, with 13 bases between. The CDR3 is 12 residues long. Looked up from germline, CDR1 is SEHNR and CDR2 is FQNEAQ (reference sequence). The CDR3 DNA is TGTGCCAGCAGCCTCTTGGGGGACAAGCAGTACTTC. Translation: CASSLLGDKQYF.

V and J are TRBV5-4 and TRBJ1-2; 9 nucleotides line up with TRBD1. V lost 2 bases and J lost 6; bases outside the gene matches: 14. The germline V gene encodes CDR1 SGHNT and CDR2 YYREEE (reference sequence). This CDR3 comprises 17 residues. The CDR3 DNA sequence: TGTGCCAGCAGCTTACCGGGACAGGGACTTCTTCAGAATGGCTACACCTTC. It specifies CASSLPGQGLLQNGYTF.

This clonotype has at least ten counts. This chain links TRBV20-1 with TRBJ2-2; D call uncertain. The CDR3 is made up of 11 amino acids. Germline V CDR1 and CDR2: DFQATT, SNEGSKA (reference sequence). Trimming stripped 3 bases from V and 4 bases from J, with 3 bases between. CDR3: CSARGTGELFF. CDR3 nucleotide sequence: TGCAGTGCTAGGGGCACCGGGGAGCTGTTTTTT.

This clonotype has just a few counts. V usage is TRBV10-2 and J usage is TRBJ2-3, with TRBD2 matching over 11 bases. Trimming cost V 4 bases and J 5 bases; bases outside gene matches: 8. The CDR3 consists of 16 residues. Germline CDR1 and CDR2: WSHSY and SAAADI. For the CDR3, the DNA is TGCGCCAGCAGTGGTCTAGCGGGAGGACGTGGAGATACGCAGTATTTT. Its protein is CASSGLAGGRGDTQYF.

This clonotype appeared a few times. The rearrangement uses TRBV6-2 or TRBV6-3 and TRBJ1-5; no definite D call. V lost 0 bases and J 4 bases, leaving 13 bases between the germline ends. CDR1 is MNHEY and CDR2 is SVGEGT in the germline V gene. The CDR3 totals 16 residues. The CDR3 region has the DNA TGTGCCAGCAGTTACTCTTCCAAGGGAGGGAATCAGCCCCAGCATTTT. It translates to CASSYSSKGGNQPQHF.

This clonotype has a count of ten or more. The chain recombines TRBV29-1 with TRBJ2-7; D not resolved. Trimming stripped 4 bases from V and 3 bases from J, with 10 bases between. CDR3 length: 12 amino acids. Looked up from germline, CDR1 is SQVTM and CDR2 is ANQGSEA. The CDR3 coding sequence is TGCAGCGTTGGGCCGAAGGGCTACGAGCAGTACTTC. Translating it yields CSVGPKGYEQYF.